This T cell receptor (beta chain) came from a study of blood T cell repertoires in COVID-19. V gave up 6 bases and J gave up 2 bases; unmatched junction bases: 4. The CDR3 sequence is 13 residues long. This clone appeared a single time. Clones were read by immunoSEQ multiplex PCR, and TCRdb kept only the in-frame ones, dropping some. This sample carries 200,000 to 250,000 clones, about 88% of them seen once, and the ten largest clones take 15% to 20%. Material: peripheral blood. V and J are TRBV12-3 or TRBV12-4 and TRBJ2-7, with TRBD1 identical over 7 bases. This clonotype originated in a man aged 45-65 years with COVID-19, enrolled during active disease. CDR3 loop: CASRLGQTYEQYF. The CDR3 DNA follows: TGTGCCAGCAGGTTGGGACAGACCTACGAGCAGTACTTC.